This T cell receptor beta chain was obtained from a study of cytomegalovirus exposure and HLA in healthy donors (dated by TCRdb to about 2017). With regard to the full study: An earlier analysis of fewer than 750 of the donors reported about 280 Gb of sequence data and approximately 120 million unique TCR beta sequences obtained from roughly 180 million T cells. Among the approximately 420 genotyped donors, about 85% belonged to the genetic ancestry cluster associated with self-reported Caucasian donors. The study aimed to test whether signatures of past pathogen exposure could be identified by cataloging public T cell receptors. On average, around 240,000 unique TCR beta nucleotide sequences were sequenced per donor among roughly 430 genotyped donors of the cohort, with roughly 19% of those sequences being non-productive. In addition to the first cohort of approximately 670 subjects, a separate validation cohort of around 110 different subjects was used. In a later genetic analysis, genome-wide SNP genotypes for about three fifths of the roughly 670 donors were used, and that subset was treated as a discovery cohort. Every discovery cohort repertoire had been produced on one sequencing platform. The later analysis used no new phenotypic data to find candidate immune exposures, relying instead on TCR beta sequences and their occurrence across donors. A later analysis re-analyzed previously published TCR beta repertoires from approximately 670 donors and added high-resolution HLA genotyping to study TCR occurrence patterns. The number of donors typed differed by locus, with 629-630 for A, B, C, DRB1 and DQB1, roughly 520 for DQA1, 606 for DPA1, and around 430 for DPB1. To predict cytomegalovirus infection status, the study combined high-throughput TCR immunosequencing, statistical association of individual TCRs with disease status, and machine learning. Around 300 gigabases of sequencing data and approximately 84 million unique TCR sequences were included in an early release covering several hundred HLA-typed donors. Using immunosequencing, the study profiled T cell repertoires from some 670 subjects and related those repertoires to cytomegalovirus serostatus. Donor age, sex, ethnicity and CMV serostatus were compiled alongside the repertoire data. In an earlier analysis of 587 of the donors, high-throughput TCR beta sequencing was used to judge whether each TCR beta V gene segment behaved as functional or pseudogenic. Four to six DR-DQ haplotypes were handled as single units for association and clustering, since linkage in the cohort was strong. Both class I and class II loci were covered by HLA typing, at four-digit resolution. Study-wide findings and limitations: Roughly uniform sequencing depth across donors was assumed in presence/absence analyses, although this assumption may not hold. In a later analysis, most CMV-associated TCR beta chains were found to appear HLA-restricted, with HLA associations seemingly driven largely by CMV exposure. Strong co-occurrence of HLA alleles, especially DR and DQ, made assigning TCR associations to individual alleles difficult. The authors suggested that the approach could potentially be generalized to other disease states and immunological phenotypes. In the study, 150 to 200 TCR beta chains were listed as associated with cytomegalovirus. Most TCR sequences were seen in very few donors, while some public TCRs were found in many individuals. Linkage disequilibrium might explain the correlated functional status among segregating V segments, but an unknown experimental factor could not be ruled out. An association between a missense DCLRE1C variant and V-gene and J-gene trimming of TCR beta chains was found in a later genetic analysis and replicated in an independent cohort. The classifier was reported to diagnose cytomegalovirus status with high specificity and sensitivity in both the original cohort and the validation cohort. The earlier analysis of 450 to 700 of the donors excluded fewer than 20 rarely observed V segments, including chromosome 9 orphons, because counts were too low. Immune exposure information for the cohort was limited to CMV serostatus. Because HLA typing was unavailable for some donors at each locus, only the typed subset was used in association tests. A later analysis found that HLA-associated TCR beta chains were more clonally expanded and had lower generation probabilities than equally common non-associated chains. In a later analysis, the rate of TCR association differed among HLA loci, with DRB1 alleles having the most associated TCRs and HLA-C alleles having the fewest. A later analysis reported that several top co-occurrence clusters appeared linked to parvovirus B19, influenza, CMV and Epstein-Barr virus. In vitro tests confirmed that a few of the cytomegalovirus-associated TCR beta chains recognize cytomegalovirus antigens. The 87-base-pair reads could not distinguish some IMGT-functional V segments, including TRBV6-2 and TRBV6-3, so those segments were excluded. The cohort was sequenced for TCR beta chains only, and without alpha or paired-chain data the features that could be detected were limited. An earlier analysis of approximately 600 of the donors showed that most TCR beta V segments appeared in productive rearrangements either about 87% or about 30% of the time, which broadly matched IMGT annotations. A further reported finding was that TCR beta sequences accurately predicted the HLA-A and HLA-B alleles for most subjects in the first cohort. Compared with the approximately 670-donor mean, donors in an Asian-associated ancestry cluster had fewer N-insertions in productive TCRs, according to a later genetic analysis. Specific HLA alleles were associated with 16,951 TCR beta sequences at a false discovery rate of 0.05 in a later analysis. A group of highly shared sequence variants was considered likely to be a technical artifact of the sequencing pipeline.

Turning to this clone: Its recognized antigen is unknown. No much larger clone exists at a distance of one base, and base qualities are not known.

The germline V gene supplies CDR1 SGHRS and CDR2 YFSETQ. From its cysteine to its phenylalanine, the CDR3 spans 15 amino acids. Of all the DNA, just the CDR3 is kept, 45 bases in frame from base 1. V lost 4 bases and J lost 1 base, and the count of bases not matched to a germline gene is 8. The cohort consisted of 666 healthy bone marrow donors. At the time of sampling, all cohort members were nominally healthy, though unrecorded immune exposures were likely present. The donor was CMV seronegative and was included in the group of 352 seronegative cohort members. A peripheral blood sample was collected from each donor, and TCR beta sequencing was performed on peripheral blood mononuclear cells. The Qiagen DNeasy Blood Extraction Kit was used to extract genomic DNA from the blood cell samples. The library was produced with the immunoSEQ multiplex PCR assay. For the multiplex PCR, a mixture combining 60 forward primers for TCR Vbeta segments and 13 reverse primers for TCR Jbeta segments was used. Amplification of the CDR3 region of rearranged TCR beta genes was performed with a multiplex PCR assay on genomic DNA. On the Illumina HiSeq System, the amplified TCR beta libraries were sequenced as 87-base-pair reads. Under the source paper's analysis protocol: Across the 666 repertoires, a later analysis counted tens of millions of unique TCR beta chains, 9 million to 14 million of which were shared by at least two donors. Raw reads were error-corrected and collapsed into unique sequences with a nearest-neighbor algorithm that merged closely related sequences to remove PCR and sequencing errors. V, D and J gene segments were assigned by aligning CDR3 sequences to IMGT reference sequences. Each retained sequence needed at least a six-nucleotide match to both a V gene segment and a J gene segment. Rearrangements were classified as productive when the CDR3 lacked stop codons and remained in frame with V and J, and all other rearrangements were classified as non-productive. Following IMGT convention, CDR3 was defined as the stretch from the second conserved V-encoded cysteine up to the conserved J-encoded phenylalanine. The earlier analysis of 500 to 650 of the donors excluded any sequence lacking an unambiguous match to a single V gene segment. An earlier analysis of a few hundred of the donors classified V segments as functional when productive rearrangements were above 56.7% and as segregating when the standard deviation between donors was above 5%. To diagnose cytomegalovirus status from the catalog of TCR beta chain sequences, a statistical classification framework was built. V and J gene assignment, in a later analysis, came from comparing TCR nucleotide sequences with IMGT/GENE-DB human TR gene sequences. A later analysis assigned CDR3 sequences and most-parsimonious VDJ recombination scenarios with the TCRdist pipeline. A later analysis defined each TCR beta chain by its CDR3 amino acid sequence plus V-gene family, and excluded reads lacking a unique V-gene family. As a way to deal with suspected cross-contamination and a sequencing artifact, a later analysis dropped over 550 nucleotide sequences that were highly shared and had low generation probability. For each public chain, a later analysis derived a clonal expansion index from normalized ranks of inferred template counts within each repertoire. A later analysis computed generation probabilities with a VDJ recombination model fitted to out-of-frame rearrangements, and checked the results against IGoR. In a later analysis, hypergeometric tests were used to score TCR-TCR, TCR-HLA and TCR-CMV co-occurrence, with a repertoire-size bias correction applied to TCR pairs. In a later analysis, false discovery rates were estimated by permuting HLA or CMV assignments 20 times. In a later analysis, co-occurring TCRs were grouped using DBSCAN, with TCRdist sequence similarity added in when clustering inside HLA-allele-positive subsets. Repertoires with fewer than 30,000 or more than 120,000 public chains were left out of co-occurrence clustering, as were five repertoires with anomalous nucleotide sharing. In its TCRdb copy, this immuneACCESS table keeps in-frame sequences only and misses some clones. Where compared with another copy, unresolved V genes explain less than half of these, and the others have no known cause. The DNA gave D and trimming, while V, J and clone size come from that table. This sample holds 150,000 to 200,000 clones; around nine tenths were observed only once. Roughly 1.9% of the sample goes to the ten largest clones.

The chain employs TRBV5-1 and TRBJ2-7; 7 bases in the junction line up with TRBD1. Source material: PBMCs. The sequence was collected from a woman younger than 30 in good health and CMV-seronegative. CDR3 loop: CASSTYRTGSYEQYF. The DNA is TGCGCCAGCAGCACGTACCGGACAGGATCCTACGAGCAGTACTTC.